What follows are 21 T cell receptor beta chains derived from one specimen sequenced in a study of breast tumors, draining lymph nodes, adjacent tissues. Axillary draining lymph nodes of breast cancer patients supplied the node samples. Each CDR3 protein is one row after TCRdb ran MiXCR on the multiplex PCR reads. Of approximately 210,000 distinct CDR3 sequences listed, roughly a third are singletons. The specimen was axillary lymph node tissue. All receptors derive from a female donor with breast cancer. Some clones in this sample may be carry-over from other donors' samples.

This clonotype was seen ten or more times. The chain couples TRBV5-1 to TRBJ2-3, with D unclear. This CDR3 has 12 amino acids. V lost 0 bases, J lost 4 bases, and 3 bases lay in between. Germline V gives CDR1 SGHRS, CDR2 YFSETQ. This CDR3 is CASSLEADTQYF. The CDR3 DNA follows: TGCGCCAGCAGCTTGGAGGCAGATACGCAGTATTTT.

This clonotype was detected ten times or more. A much larger clone sits a single nucleotide away, making a read error possible. The V and J genes are TRBV7-3 and TRBJ1-2, with 10 bases fitting TRBD1. Per germline, CDR1 SGHTA and CDR2 FQGTGA. The CDR3 totals 16 residues. V was pared by 4 bases and J by 12 bases, with 17 bases of the junction left unmatched. The CDR3 DNA reads TGTGCCAGCAGCTCTGGAAAGACAGGGGGCGTGGAGGGCCACACCTTC. Its protein product is CASSSGKTGGVEGHTF.

The chain uses TRBV7-9 and TRBJ1-2, with TRBD1 identical over 9 bases. This CDR3 comprises 15 residues. CDR1 is SEHNR, CDR2 FQNEAQ, per germline (reference sequence). J lost 8 bases, V lost 4 bases, and 11 bases had no gene match. CDR3 residues: CASSSIPQGAGGYTF. The DNA of the CDR3 is TGTGCCAGCAGCTCCATCCCACAGGGGGCTGGCGGCTACACCTTC.

A single count supports this clonotype. DNA of the CDR3: TGTGCCAGCAGCCCCAGGTACTCCCGGGACAGGACCTATGGCTACACCTTC. Protein product: CASSPRYSRDRTYGYTF. The chain is built from TRBV7-9 and TRBJ1-2; 8 nucleotides line up with TRBD1. This CDR3 is built from 17 residues. V lost 5 bases to trimming and J lost 4 bases; unmatched junction nucleotides: 15. Per the germline V gene, CDR1 is SEHNR and CDR2 is FQNEAQ (reference sequence).

The rearrangement joins TRBV11-2 to TRBJ2-3, with TRBD2 matching 16 bases. V was pared by 2 bases and J by 6 bases, with 8 bases of the junction left unmatched. The CDR3 length is 18 residues. Germline CDR1 is SGHAT and CDR2 is FQNNGV. The DNA of the CDR3 is TGTGCCAGCAGCTTACTGTCGGGACTAGCGGGAGGGCGCGATACGCAGTATTTT. Its protein product is CASSLLSGLAGGRDTQYF.

Worth noting for this clonotype: This could be a read error, since a much larger clone is one nucleotide away. J is TRBJ2-7 and V is TRBV20-1; a weak D match, TRBD1 (5 bases). Germline CDR1 and CDR2: DFQATT and SNEGSKA (reference sequence). The CDR3 runs 11 residues. CDR3 DNA sequence: TGCAGTGCCAAATCAGGGTTCGAGCAGTCCTTC. Protein: CSAKSGFEQSF.

In the case of this clonotype: One junction end does not reproduce the germline sequence, and a read error may be involved. The chain joins TRBV10-3 to TRBJ1-2; D unresolved. The CDR3 totals 13 residues. The V gene's germline CDR1 is ENHRY and CDR2 SYGVKD. CDR3 residues: CASSPGPLYGYTF. In DNA form, the CDR3 reads TGTGCCAGCAGTCCGGGCCCGCTCTATGGCTACACCTTC.

This clonotype has at least ten counts. CDR3 region: CASSIERGRAQPQHF. The CDR3 DNA reads as TGTGCCAGTAGTATAGAAAGGGGCAGGGCTCAGCCCCAGCATTTT. The rearrangement links TRBV19 to TRBJ1-5; a possible D gene is TRBD1 (5 bases). Deletions cut 0 bases from V and 6 bases from J, with 12 bases between. From germline, CDR1 is LNHDA and CDR2 SQIVND (reference sequence). The CDR3 is 15 amino acids.

The chain recombines TRBV28 with TRBJ2-2; the D is unclear. Looked up from germline, CDR1 is MDHEN and CDR2 is SYDVKM. The V end lost 4 bases, the J end lost 6 bases, and 15 bases lay between the germline ends. CDR3 length: 15 amino acids. CDR3 sequence reads: CASSSSAQSAGELFF. CDR3 DNA: TGTGCCAGCAGTTCGTCGGCACAGTCAGCCGGGGAGCTGTTTTTT.

This clonotype was observed at least ten times. The V and J genes are TRBV7-9 and TRBJ2-5; the D is unclear. The V end lost 4 bases, the J end lost 5 bases, and 8 bases lay between the germline ends. The V gene's germline CDR1 is SEHNR and CDR2 FQNEAQ (reference sequence). This CDR3 contains 12 residues. The chain's CDR3 is CASSYDGETQYF. DNA for the CDR3: TGTGCCAGCAGCTATGACGGGGAGACCCAGTACTTC. The variable domain in full, with the rest retrieved from reference TRBV7-9 and TRBJ2-5, is DTGVSQNPRHKITKRGQNVTFRCDPISEHNRLYWYRQTLGQGPEFLTYFQNEAQLEKSRLLSDRFSAERPKGSFSTLEIQRTEQGDSAMYLCASSYDGETQYFGPGTRLLVL.

At least ten counts were recorded for this clonotype. V gene TRBV7-2 combines with J gene TRBJ2-6, with 12 positions matching TRBD1. CDR1 and CDR2 (germline): SGHTA, FQGNSA. There are 16 residues in the CDR3. J was trimmed by 5 bases and V by 6 bases; bases with no gene match: 5. The CDR3 DNA reads as TGTGCCAGCAGGGGACAGGGGGCTATCTGGGCCAACGTCCTGACTTTC. It is translated as CASRGQGAIWANVLTF.

Only a few counts were recorded for this clonotype. The chain is built from TRBV11-2 and TRBJ2-6, with D possibly being TRBD1 (6 bases). Germline V gene data show CDR1 as SGHAT and CDR2 as FQNNGV. The CDR3 contains 17 residues. Trimming pared 3 bases from V and 0 bases from J, leaving 12 bases between. The CDR3 reads CASSFGGGLSGANVLTF. In DNA form, the CDR3 reads TGTGCCAGCAGCTTTGGGGGCGGTCTCTCTGGGGCCAACGTCCTGACTTTC.

This clonotype was picked up one time. A single base separates this from a much larger clone, so it may be a read error. V is TRBV4-1 and J is TRBJ2-2; 8 bases are shared with TRBD1. CDR3 length: 15 amino acids. The V gene's germline CDR1 is MGHRA and CDR2 YSYEKL. CDR3 nucleotides: TGTGCCAGCACCACCGGGACAGGTTATGATCGGGAGCTGCTTTTT. Protein: CASTTGTGYDRELLF.

This chain joins TRBV19 and TRBJ1-1; D perhaps matches TRBD1 (5 bases). Trimming removed 7 bases from V and 1 base from J, with 13 bases in between. The CDR3 loop spans 14 amino acids. Germline CDR1 is LNHDA and CDR2 is SQIVND (reference sequence). For the CDR3, the DNA is TGTGCCAGTAAACCGGGGGAAAGGAACACTGAAGCTTTCTTT. Translated: CASKPGERNTEAFF.

Details on this clonotype: This CDR3 fails to terminate in the conserved phenylalanine or tryptophan, so it likely reflects a read error. The DNA for the CDR3 is TGTGCCGGCAGCTTCTCATCAGGGGTGGGTGAGCAGTACCTC. This gives the protein CAGSFSSGVGEQYL. This rearrangement joins TRBV7-2 to TRBJ2-5; D may be TRBD1 (6 bases). The germline CDR1 and CDR2 sequences are SGHTA and FQGNSA. The CDR3 sequence is 14 residues long.

This clonotype was picked up many times. The CDR3: CASSLGGSGNEQFF. The CDR3 DNA reads TGTGCCAGCAGCTTAGGGGGTAGCGGCAATGAGCAGTTCTTC. The chain links TRBV7-3 to TRBJ2-1; TRBD2 is a possible D gene (6 bases). The CDR3 is 14 amino acids. Germline loops: CDR1 SGHTA, CDR2 FQGTGA. The V gene lost 2 bases and the J gene lost 6 bases, with 11 bases spanning the gap. Variable domain in full (rest from reference TRBV7-3 and TRBJ2-1): GAGVSQTPSNKVTEKGKYVELRCDPISGHTALYWYRQSLGQGPEFLIYFQGTGAADDSGLPNDRFFAVRPEGSVSTLKIQRTERGDSAVYLCASSLGGSGNEQFFGPGTRLTVL.

This clonotype was seen repeatedly, ten times or more. The chain couples TRBV15 to TRBJ2-7; D may be TRBD2 (6 bases). Germline-derived CDR1 and CDR2 are LNHNV and YYDKDF (reference sequence). The CDR3 totals 14 residues. Between the trimmed V and J ends, which lost 2 bases and 4 bases, there was a span of 12 bases. CDR3 loop: CATSRRDSLYEQYF. Here the CDR3 DNA reads TGTGCCACCAGCAGACGGGACTCGCTATACGAGCAGTACTTC. The full variable domain, its missing parts supplied by reference TRBV15 and TRBJ2-7, is DAMVIQNPRYQVTQFGKPVTLSCSQTLNHNVMYWYQQKSSQAPKLLFHYYDKDFNNEADTPDNFQSRRPNTSFCFLDIRSPGLGDTAMYLCATSRRDSLYEQYFGPGTRLTVT.

Many counts were recorded for this clonotype. V usage is TRBV20-1 and J usage is TRBJ1-2; TRBD1 matches at 9 bases. Unmatched junction bases numbered 4, after V lost 3 bases and J lost 5 bases. Germline V lookup: CDR1 DFQATT, CDR2 SNEGSKA (reference sequence). The CDR3 totals 13 residues. CDR3 protein: CSARPGQGYGYTF. The DNA of the CDR3 is TGCAGTGCTAGGCCGGGACAGGGTTATGGCTACACCTTC.

There are many counts of this clonotype. This chain uses TRBV12-3 or TRBV12-4 with TRBJ2-7; 7 bases are shared with TRBD1. The CDR3 is made up of 12 amino acids. Trimming removed 6 bases from V and 2 bases from J; junction bases left unmatched: 1. The CDR3 nucleotides are TGTGCCAGCAGGGACAGGACCTACGAGCAGTACTTC. Protein product: CASRDRTYEQYF.

In its sample, this clonotype was seen many times. This chain links TRBV24-1 with TRBJ2-7; no definite D call. The CDR3 is 13 residues long. The V end was cut by 1 base, the J end by 6 bases, with 9 bases between. Per germline, CDR1 KGHDR and CDR2 SFDVKD. The DNA of the CDR3 is TGTGCCACCAGTGATTTAGTAAAGGCCGAGCAGTACTTC. This translates into CATSDLVKAEQYF.

There are a few counts of this clonotype. This chain links TRBV24-1 with TRBJ2-7, with D perhaps TRBD1 or TRBD2 (5 bases each). V gave up 12 bases and J gave up 2 bases, with 46 bases separating them. CDR3 length: 23 amino acids. In germline, CDR1 is KGHDR, CDR2 SFDVKD. The CDR3 here is CASPVEAVVSYLGDLQSPYEQYF. In nucleotides, the CDR3 is TGTGCCTCCCCAGTCGAAGCAGTGGTATCTTATCTAGGGGACCTTCAAAGCCCCTACGAGCAGTACTTC.